The 2 T cell receptor beta chains below come from one sample, sequenced in a study of cytomegalovirus exposure and HLA in healthy donors. PCR amplification relied on 60 Vbeta primers (plus 13 Jbeta primers). Here immunoSEQ multiplex PCR was the method, and the copy in TCRdb shows in-frame clones only, minus some. Here the sample spans some 130,000 clones, 75% to 90% being singletons. Input material: PBMCs. These receptors all come from a male donor in good health and CMV-seronegative.

Details on this clone: A junction end diverges from the germline sequence, so it may reflect a read error. The gene calls are TRBV18 and TRBJ2-7; 14 nucleotides align to TRBD2. Germline CDR1 reads KGHSH; CDR2 reads LQKENI. CDR3 length equals 13 residues. The CDR3 nucleotides read TGTGCCAGCTCAAGACTAGCGGGAGGGCCCTGGTCCTTC. It specifies CASSRLAGGPWSF. The whole variable domain, filled in from reference TRBV18 and TRBJ2-7, reads NAGVMQNPRHLVRRRGQEARLRCSPMKGHSHVYWYRQLPEEGLKFMVYLQKENIIDESGMPKERFSAEFPKEGPSILRIQQVVRGDSAAYFCASSRLAGGPWSFGPGTRLTVT.

CDR3 DNA: TGCGCCAGCAGCCTAGGACAGGGGGCTGGAAACACCATATATTTT. Translation: CASSLGQGAGNTIYF. The J gene is TRBJ1-3, the V gene TRBV4-1, with TRBD1 identical over 10 bases. V was clipped by 4 bases and J by 2 bases; unmatched bases: 2. The germline V gene encodes CDR1 MGHRA and CDR2 YSYEKL. This CDR3 contains 15 residues.